The TCR beta chain under discussion was sequenced for a study of shared clonotypes between healthy human individuals. In the study overall: CD4 naive and memory got three plates each, CD8 naive two, CD8 memory one.

Among the donors, all were Caucasian adults who lived in Nashville, Tennessee. Notes on the study in general: The sole specimen, blood, was sampled, and tissue repertoires likely differ.

CDR1 and CDR2 (germline): KGHSH, LQKENI. V was pared by 5 bases and J by 3 bases, with 3 bases of the junction left unmatched. The CDR3 totals 14 residues. The data were produced by immunoSEQ multiplex PCR, yet TCRdb's version contains in-frame clones alone and is incomplete. Of around 510,000 clones in the sample, 90% to 97% were seen once. In regard to this clone: The antigen is not known.

Sequences were obtained from naive CD4+ T cells sorted from blood. Stated subset: CD45RA+ positively selected. This TCR was sampled from a woman in her 30s in good health. This sequence joins TRBV18 and TRBJ2-7, with 11 bases identical to TRBD2. As DNA, the CDR3 is TGTGCCAGCTCAATAGCGGGAGGGGGCTACGAGCAGTACTTC. Translated: CASSIAGGGYEQYF.